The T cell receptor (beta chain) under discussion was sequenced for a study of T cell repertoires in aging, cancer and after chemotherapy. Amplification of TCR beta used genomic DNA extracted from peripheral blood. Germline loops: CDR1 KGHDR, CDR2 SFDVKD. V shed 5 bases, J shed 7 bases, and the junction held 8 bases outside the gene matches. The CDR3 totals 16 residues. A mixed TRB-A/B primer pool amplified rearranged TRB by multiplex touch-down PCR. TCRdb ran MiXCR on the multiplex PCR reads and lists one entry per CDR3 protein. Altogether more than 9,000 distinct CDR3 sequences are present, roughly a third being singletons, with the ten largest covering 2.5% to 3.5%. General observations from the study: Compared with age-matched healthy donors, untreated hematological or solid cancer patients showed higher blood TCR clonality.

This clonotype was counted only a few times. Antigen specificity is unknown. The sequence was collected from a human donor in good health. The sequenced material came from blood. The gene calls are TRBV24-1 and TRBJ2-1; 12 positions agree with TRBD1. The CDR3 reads CATSGSGQGARNEQFF. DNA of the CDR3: TGTGCCACCAGTGGCTCGGGACAGGGGGCGCGGAATGAGCAGTTCTTC.